These 15 T cell receptor beta chains came from one sample sequenced in a study of CD8+ T cells in alopecia areata. cDNA reverse transcribed from extracted RNA served as the sequencing template. The assay was immunoSEQ multiplex PCR, and TCRdb's table has in-frame clones only and misses some. The top ten clones hold 20% to 25% of a sample with about 110,000 clones, almost 60% of them seen once. Sequenced input: CD8+ T cells sorted from blood. The receptors here all came from a human donor in good health.

The rearrangement links TRBV27 to TRBJ2-1; the D gene is possibly TRBD2 (6 bases). V was trimmed by 6 bases and J by 10 bases, leaving 19 bases between them. The CDR3 totals 14 residues. Germline values: CDR1 MNHEY, CDR2 SMNVEV (reference sequence). The CDR3 here is CASSWLPLASEQFF. CDR3 bases: TGTGCCAGCAGCTGGCTTCCTCTAGCGTCCGAGCAGTTCTTC.

J is TRBJ1-2 and V is TRBV19; D gene ambiguous. CDR1 is LNHDA, CDR2 SQIVND, per germline (reference sequence). The CDR3 is 17 residues long. V lost 5 bases to trimming and J lost 0 bases, with 19 bases between them. Here the CDR3 DNA reads TGTGCCAGTAGTCTTTCGGGGTACACAACCTCTAACTATGGCTACACCTTC. This encodes CASSLSGYTTSNYGYTF.

V and J are TRBV5-1 and TRBJ1-1, with D perhaps TRBD1 (5 bases). V lost 2 bases and J lost 3, with 11 bases in between. Germline assignment: CDR1 SGHRS and CDR2 YFSETQ. This CDR3 comprises 14 residues. CDR3 DNA sequence: TGCGCCAGCAGCTTAGGTGGGACGGACACTGAAGCTTTCTTT. Encoded protein: CASSLGGTDTEAFF.

This clone appeared a few times. The V call is TRBV30, the J call TRBJ2-3, with TRBD2 matching over 7 bases. Looked up from germline, CDR1 is GTSNPN and CDR2 is SVGIG (reference sequence). The CDR3 spans 15 residues. V was clipped by 4 bases and J by 0 bases; unmatched bases: 7. The CDR3 DNA follows: TGTGCCTGGACGGTGGGGAGGGCTAGCACAGATACGCAGTATTTT. Translation gives CAWTVGRASTDTQYF.

The V and J genes are TRBV6-5 and TRBJ2-5, with unresolved D. Germline-derived CDR1 and CDR2 are MNHEY and SVGAGI. The CDR3 loop spans 13 amino acids. Between the trimmed V and J ends, which lost 2 bases and 3 bases, there was a span of 7 bases. CDR3 residues: CASSYGSKETQYF. CDR3 DNA: TGTGCCAGCAGTTACGGATCAAAAGAGACCCAGTACTTC.

This chain links TRBV2 with TRBJ1-2, with TRBD1 identical over 7 bases. The trim removed 9 bases at V and 2 bases at J, leaving 3 bases unmatched. Germline CDR1 is SNHLY and CDR2 is FYNNEI. The CDR3 has 12 amino acids. CDR3 bases: TGTGCCAGTATACAGGGGAACTATGGCTACACCTTC. As protein: CASIQGNYGYTF.

The chain joins TRBV27 to TRBJ2-7; D uncertain. This CDR3 region has 11 residues. The V end was cut by 7 bases, the J end by 6 bases, with 10 bases between. Germline V gene sequence: CDR1 MNHEY, CDR2 SMNVEV (reference sequence). The CDR3 reads CASTESGEQYF. Written as DNA, the CDR3 is TGTGCCAGCACCGAATCGGGCGAGCAGTACTTC.

The rearrangement links TRBV29-1 to TRBJ1-6; TRBD1 might be the D (6 bases). The CDR3 loop spans 13 amino acids. The germline gives CDR1 SQVTM, CDR2 ANQGSEA. V lost 4 bases and J lost 7, with 11 bases in between. Written as DNA, the CDR3 is TGCAGCGTTGGTGAGGGGGGAAATTCACCCCTCCACTTT. Translated, it gives CSVGEGGNSPLHF.

The rearrangement links TRBV11-3 to TRBJ2-1; D possibly uses TRBD1 or TRBD2 (5 bases each). Deletions cut 5 bases from V and 7 bases from J, with 12 bases between. Germline values: CDR1 SGHNT, CDR2 YENEEA. The length of the CDR3 is 13 residues. CDR3 DNA: TGTGCCAGCAGCACTCGGGACGGGAATGAGCAGTTCTTC. Translated: CASSTRDGNEQFF.

The CDR3: CASSSGLAGGDTQYF. The CDR3 DNA follows: TGTGCCAGCAGCTCTGGCCTAGCGGGGGGAGATACGCAGTATTTT. The chain recombines TRBV5-6 with TRBJ2-3; 11 nucleotides line up with TRBD2. Germline V gene sequence: CDR1 SGHDT, CDR2 YYEEEE. J lost 5 bases, V lost 3 bases, and 5 bases had no gene match. This CDR3 spans 15 amino acids.

The V gene is TRBV6-5, the J gene TRBJ2-5; 7 nucleotides agree with TRBD1. Per germline, CDR1 MNHEY and CDR2 SVGAGI. The CDR3 runs to 14 residues. V gave up 5 bases and J gave up 3 bases; unmatched junction bases: 6. CDR3 protein: CASSNPGQKETQYF. In DNA, the CDR3 is TGTGCCAGCAGTAATCCGGGACAGAAAGAGACCCAGTACTTC.

There are a few counts of this clone. The chain carries TRBV7-2 and TRBJ1-6; D may be TRBD1 (6 bases). In germline, CDR1 is SGHTA, CDR2 FQGNSA. The V and J ends lost 1 base and 8 bases respectively, with 12 bases between them. CDR3 length equals 15 residues. CDR3 region: CASSLDGNRDSPLHF. For the CDR3, the DNA is TGTGCCAGCAGCTTAGATGGGAACAGGGATTCACCCCTCCACTTT.

This clone was picked up one time. The V and J genes are TRBV7-9 and TRBJ1-2; D gene uncertain. The CDR3 has 12 residues. Germline CDR1 and CDR2: SEHNR and FQNEAQ (reference sequence). Trimming left V 0 bases short and J 9 bases short, with 8 bases between. The CDR3 DNA reads TGTGCCAGCAGCTTAGCGGTGGGGAGCTACACCTTC. Encoded protein: CASSLAVGSYTF.

V and J are TRBV19 and TRBJ1-6; D remains ambiguous. CDR1 and CDR2 (germline): LNHDA, SQIVND (reference sequence). V was clipped by 1 base and J by 7 bases, with 11 bases between them. CDR3 size: 15 residues. This CDR3 is CASSIGFGSNSPLHF. CDR3 coding DNA: TGTGCCAGTAGTATAGGTTTCGGCAGCAATTCACCCCTCCACTTT.

V usage is TRBV6-5 and J usage is TRBJ2-5; perhaps TRBD1 as D (5 bases). This CDR3 is 14 amino acids long. V lost 3 bases and J lost 0, with 8 bases in between. CDR1 and CDR2 (germline): MNHEY, SVGAGI. The CDR3 DNA follows: TGTGCCAGCAGTTATTCGGACAACCAAGAGACCCAGTACTTC. Translated, it gives CASSYSDNQETQYF.